The 23 T cell receptor beta chains presented below share a single source sample, sequenced in a study of blood T cell repertoires in COVID-19. Sequencing was performed with immunoSEQ multiplex PCR; in TCRdb, only in-frame clones are kept and a portion is missing. The sample has some 340,000 clones; 90% are singletons. The sequenced sample was PBMCs or T cells enriched from blood (not recorded which). The receptor source for this set is a woman aged 25 to 39 who had been exposed to COVID-19.

The genes are TRBV19 and TRBJ1-6, with a tentative D call TRBD1 (5 bases). CDR3 length: 15 amino acids. Germline V gene sequence: CDR1 LNHDA, CDR2 SQIVND (reference sequence). Trimming pared 11 bases from V and 4 bases from J, leaving 18 bases between. The CDR3 nucleotides read TGTGCCGTATCCTCAGGGAGGGGATATAATTCACCCCTCCACTTT. Encoded protein: CAVSSGRGYNSPLHF.

This chain uses TRBV9 with TRBJ1-2, with D possibly being TRBD1 (6 bases). The CDR3 totals 15 residues. V lost 3 bases to trimming and J lost 5 bases, with 17 bases between them. CDR1 and CDR2 from the germline V gene are SGDLS and YYNGEE. The DNA of the CDR3 is TGTGCCAGCAGCGCCCGGGACACCACTCGTTATGGCTACACCTTC. It is translated as CASSARDTTRYGYTF.

V is TRBV9 and J is TRBJ2-7; TRBD1 matches at 9 bases. The CDR3 runs to 16 residues. The junction had 8 bases not matched to a gene; V was cut back by 2 bases and J by 2 bases. CDR1 is SGDLS and CDR2 is YYNGEE in the germline V gene. The CDR3 coding sequence is TGTGCCAGCAGCGTCGCCCCCGGGACAGGGACCTACGAGCAGTACTTC. Amino acids: CASSVAPGTGTYEQYF.

The chain combines TRBV19 with TRBJ2-7; D is perhaps TRBD1 (6 bases). Trimming stripped 3 bases from V and 2 bases from J, with 17 bases between. This CDR3 has 16 residues. Per germline, CDR1 LNHDA and CDR2 SQIVND (reference sequence). The CDR3 DNA reads TGTGCCAGTAGTATGGGGTTCCGGACAGAAGCCTACGAGCAGTACTTC. Protein sequence: CASSMGFRTEAYEQYF.

The chain has TRBV11-3 and TRBJ1-1, with D perhaps matching TRBD1 (5 bases). CDR1 and CDR2 (germline): SGHNT, YENEEA. CDR3 length: 14 amino acids. The germline V and J ends were trimmed by 5 bases and 1 base, with 11 bases remaining between them. The CDR3 spells CASSPNQGNTEAFF. In nucleotides, the CDR3 is TGTGCCAGCAGCCCTAACCAGGGGAACACTGAAGCTTTCTTT.

The V and J genes are TRBV29-1 and TRBJ2-7; D gene uncertain. V was trimmed by 2 bases and J by 3 bases, leaving 8 bases between them. Germline assignment: CDR1 SQVTM and CDR2 ANQGSEA. CDR3 length equals 12 residues. The CDR3 DNA follows: TGCAGCGTTGAATTGGGCAGCTACGAGCAGTACTTC. The encoded protein is CSVELGSYEQYF.

The chain has TRBV25-1 and TRBJ1-3, with unresolved D. Trimming took 4 bases from V and 2 from J, leaving 9 bases between them. In germline, CDR1 is MGHDK, CDR2 SYGVNS. The CDR3 extends over 14 amino acids. The CDR3 nucleotides are TGTGCCAGCAGTGTTATTGGGCCTGGAAACACCATATATTTT. It encodes CASSVIGPGNTIYF.

The chain employs TRBV12-3 or TRBV12-4 and TRBJ1-2, with D maybe TRBD1 (5 bases). The ends were cut back, 5 bases at V and 5 bases at J, with 12 bases in the middle. The CDR3 spans 13 residues. As DNA, the CDR3 is TGTGCCAGCAGTCGACAGACCCCTTATGGCTACACCTTC. Its translation is CASSRQTPYGYTF.

This clone was seen once. The chain carries TRBV5-6 and TRBJ2-7; the match to TRBD2 covers 7 bases. CDR1 is SGHDT, CDR2 YYEEEE, per germline. The CDR3 consists of 13 residues. Trimming took 2 bases from V and 4 from J; bases not matched to a gene: 3. CDR3 protein: CASSFREDYEQYF. CDR3 nucleotides: TGTGCCAGCAGCTTCCGGGAGGATTACGAGCAGTACTTC.

The CDR3 is CASSQGLGRGTGELFF. The CDR3 coding sequence is TGCGCCAGCAGCCAAGGATTGGGGCGGGGCACCGGGGAGCTGTTTTTT. V gene TRBV4-3 combines with J gene TRBJ2-2, with D possibly TRBD2 on 6 matching bases. This CDR3 has 16 amino acids. Trimming took 1 base from V and 4 from J, leaving 13 bases between them. Germline V CDR1 and CDR2: LGHNA, YSLEER.

The J gene is TRBJ2-7, the V gene TRBV10-3; tentative D call: TRBD2 (6 bases). The germline V gene encodes CDR1 ENHRY and CDR2 SYGVKD. This CDR3 is built from 13 residues. Trimming stripped 5 bases from V and 3 bases from J, with 11 bases between. CDR3 in DNA: TGTGCCATCAGTCCGGGAGTTGACTACGAGCAGTACTTC. Its translation: CAISPGVDYEQYF.

The chain joins TRBV7-9 to TRBJ1-6; no firm D call. CDR1 is SEHNR and CDR2 is FQNEAQ in the germline V gene (reference sequence). The CDR3 is 11 amino acids. V was pared by 3 bases and J by 9 bases, with 3 bases between. CDR3 nucleotide sequence: TGTGCCAGCAGCTTCGGTTCACCCCTCCACTTT. Protein product: CASSFGSPLHF.

This chain uses TRBV11-3 with TRBJ1-2, with 7 positions matching TRBD1. Looked up from germline, CDR1 is SGHNT and CDR2 is YENEEA. The CDR3 is made up of 11 amino acids. Trimming removed 0 bases from V and 11 bases from J; junction bases left unmatched: 0. Written as DNA, the CDR3 is TGTGCCAGCAGCTTAGAGACAGGGTACACCTTC. As protein: CASSLETGYTF.

The chain carries TRBV7-7 and TRBJ1-5; 10 positions match TRBD1. This CDR3 has 18 residues. CDR1 and CDR2 from the germline V gene are SSHAT and FNYEAQ (reference sequence). V was clipped by 4 bases and J by 0 bases; unmatched bases: 9. The CDR3 region is CASSSRTGGNYSNQPQHF. For the CDR3, the DNA is TGTGCCAGCAGCTCTAGGACAGGGGGGAACTATAGCAATCAGCCCCAGCATTTT.

The rearrangement links TRBV20-1 to TRBJ2-7, with D tentatively TRBD2 (5 bases). This CDR3 spans 11 amino acids. From germline, CDR1 is DFQATT and CDR2 SNEGSKA (reference sequence). Trimming took off 4 bases at V and 6 bases at J, with 10 bases between the two ends. The CDR3 DNA follows: TGCAGTGCTATACTAGGAGGCGAGCAGTACTTC. Its translation: CSAILGGEQYF.

V and J are TRBV6-5 and TRBJ2-7; D is possibly TRBD1 (5 bases). The V gene's germline CDR1 is MNHEY and CDR2 SVGAGI. The CDR3 extends over 14 amino acids. Trimming cost V 8 bases and J 0 bases, with 14 bases left between them. The CDR3 nucleotides are TGTGCCAGCTCCCTCAGGGTAAACTCCTACGAGCAGTACTTC. This codes for CASSLRVNSYEQYF.

This clone was seen only once. This sequence joins TRBV5-4 and TRBJ2-5; 9 nucleotides align to TRBD2. This CDR3 has 16 amino acids. Trimming took 0 bases from V and 4 from J; bases not matched to a gene: 7. CDR1 is SGHNT and CDR2 is YYREEE in the germline V gene (reference sequence). CDR3 nucleotide sequence: TGTGCCAGCAGCTTGGGGGCGGGGGGGCCATCAGAGACCCAGTACTTC. Translation: CASSLGAGGPSETQYF.

This clone was picked up one time. The CDR3 region is CASGRGGGGSYEQYF. CDR3 sequence (DNA): TGTGCCAGCGGACGCGGGGGGGGCGGCTCCTACGAGCAGTACTTC. The chain joins TRBV7-9 to TRBJ2-7, with 9 positions matching TRBD2. This CDR3 region has 15 residues. CDR1 is SEHNR and CDR2 is FQNEAQ in the germline V gene (reference sequence). J gave up 0 bases and V 8 bases, and 8 bases lay outside the gene matches.

The J gene is TRBJ1-2, the V gene TRBV5-1, with 8 bases aligning to TRBD1. Germline V gene sequence: CDR1 SGHRS, CDR2 YFSETQ. CDR3 size: 13 residues. V was pared by 2 bases and J by 8 bases, with 5 bases of the junction left unmatched. The CDR3: CASSFSGGEGYTF. As DNA, the CDR3 is TGCGCCAGCAGCTTTTCAGGGGGCGAAGGCTACACCTTC.

This clone showed up just a few times. The chain couples TRBV9 to TRBJ1-2; tentative D call: TRBD1 (6 bases). This CDR3 comprises 14 residues. Trimming took off 3 bases at V and 3 bases at J, with 12 bases between the two ends. CDR1 is SGDLS, CDR2 YYNGEE, per germline. Here the CDR3 reads CASSENRQDYGYTF. The CDR3, as DNA: TGTGCCAGCAGCGAAAACAGACAGGACTATGGCTACACCTTC.

This clone was counted once. This chain uses TRBV4-1 with TRBJ2-7; the D gene is possibly TRBD2 (5 bases). The length of the CDR3 is 13 residues. Trimming cost V 5 bases and J 2 bases, with 10 bases left between them. Germline V gene data show CDR1 as MGHRA and CDR2 as YSYEKL. CDR3 coding DNA: TGCGCCAGCAGCTCCGGACTCACCTACGAGCAGTACTTC. Translating gives CASSSGLTYEQYF.

The J gene is TRBJ2-7, the V gene TRBV5-1, with TRBD1 identical over 7 bases. From germline, CDR1 is SGHRS and CDR2 YFSETQ. V lost 4 bases, J lost 2 bases, and 6 bases stayed unmatched. The CDR3 loop spans 14 amino acids. DNA of the CDR3: TGCGCCAGCAGCGTCGGACAGGCGGCCTACGAGCAGTACTTC. This encodes CASSVGQAAYEQYF.

The chain links TRBV7-2 to TRBJ1-1, with 9 bases matching TRBD1. The CDR3 consists of 14 residues. Losses at the gene ends were 5 bases for V and 5 bases for J; bases not matched to a gene: 6. Germline V CDR1 and CDR2: SGHTA, FQGNSA. The CDR3 DNA sequence: TGTGCCAGCAGCCCCCACAGGGGGCCAACTGAAGCTTTCTTT. Amino acids: CASSPHRGPTEAFF.